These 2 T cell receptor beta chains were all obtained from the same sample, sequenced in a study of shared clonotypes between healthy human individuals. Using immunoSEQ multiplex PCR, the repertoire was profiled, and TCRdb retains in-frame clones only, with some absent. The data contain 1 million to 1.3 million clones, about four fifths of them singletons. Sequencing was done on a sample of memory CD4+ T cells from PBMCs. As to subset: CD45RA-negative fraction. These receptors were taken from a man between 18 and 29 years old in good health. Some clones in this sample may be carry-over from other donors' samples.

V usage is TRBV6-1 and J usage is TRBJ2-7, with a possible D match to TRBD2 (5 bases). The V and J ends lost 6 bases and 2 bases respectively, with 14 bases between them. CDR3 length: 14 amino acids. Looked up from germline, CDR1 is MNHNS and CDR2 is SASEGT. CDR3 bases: TGTGCCAGCAGCGGAGGCGTTTTCGCCTACGAGCAGTACTTC. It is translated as CASSGGVFAYEQYF.

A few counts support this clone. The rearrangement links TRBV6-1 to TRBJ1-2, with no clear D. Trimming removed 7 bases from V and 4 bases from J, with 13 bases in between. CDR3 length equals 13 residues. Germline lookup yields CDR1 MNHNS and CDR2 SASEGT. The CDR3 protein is CASIPSRGYGYTF. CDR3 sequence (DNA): TGTGCCAGCATCCCTAGTCGCGGCTATGGCTACACCTTC.